Below, 10 T cell receptor beta chains from the same sample are listed, as sequenced in a study of Tregs in tolerant kidney transplant recipients. Sequencing used immunoSEQ multiplex PCR; TCRdb keeps in-frame clones, though not all of them. The top ten clones hold roughly 0.35% of a sample with under 95,000 clones, roughly 90% of them seen once. The sample here was Tregs from blood, taken before the transplant. The receptors were sampled from a human donor who received a combined kidney and bone marrow transplant.

The chain uses TRBV5-8 and TRBJ1-5; D perhaps matches TRBD1 (5 bases). The V gene's germline CDR1 is SGHTS and CDR2 YDEGEE. This CDR3 is built from 14 residues. V was pared by 4 bases and J by 6 bases, with 14 bases between. The CDR3 loop reads CASSHGRGGQPQHF. In DNA, the CDR3 is TGTGCCAGCAGCCATGGGCGGGGGGGTCAGCCCCAGCATTTT.

This clone was counted only a few times. The rearrangement uses TRBV5-4 and TRBJ1-4; D uncertain. The ends were cut back, 4 bases at V and 0 bases at J, with 7 bases in the middle. The CDR3 length is 14 residues. Germline lookup yields CDR1 SGHNT and CDR2 YYREEE (reference sequence). The CDR3 is CASSRAATNEKLFF. Written as DNA, the CDR3 is TGTGCCAGCAGCCGCGCCGCAACTAATGAAAAACTGTTTTTT.

V gene TRBV5-1 combines with J gene TRBJ1-1, with TRBD1 as a possible D gene (5 bases). This CDR3 region has 14 residues. Trimming removed 0 bases at V and 3 bases at J, with 9 bases between. The V gene's germline CDR1 is SGHRS and CDR2 YFSETQ. CDR3 DNA: TGCGCCAGCAGCTTGGTCAGGGTCGACACTGAAGCTTTCTTT. It translates to CASSLVRVDTEAFF.

This clone was observed once. The chain's CDR3 is CASSLGGVETQYF. In DNA form, the CDR3 reads TGCGCCAGCAGCTTGGGTGGGGTTGAGACCCAGTACTTC. The chain has TRBV5-1 and TRBJ2-5; D remains unclear. This CDR3 has 13 residues. The V gene's germline CDR1 is SGHRS and CDR2 YFSETQ. The V gene lost 0 bases and the J gene lost 5 bases, with 8 bases spanning the gap.

The chain uses TRBV7-9 and TRBJ1-2; 9 positions match TRBD1. V trimming: 5 bases; J trimming: 3 bases; junction bases outside the gene matches: 16. Germline CDR1 and CDR2: SEHNR and FQNEAQ (reference sequence). The CDR3 runs to 18 residues. The CDR3 reads CASSARPTGGFSDYGYTF. DNA of the CDR3: TGTGCCAGCAGCGCACGCCCTACAGGGGGCTTTTCCGACTATGGCTACACCTTC.

The chain is built from TRBV21-1 and TRBJ2-7; the D call TRBD2 from the table was never checked on the DNA. TRBV21-1 is a pseudogene segment. The CDR3 runs 15 residues. The CDR3 nucleotides are TGTGCCAGCAGCCGAAGACTAGCGGGAGCCCACGAGCAGTACTTC. Residues: CASSRRLAGAHEQYF.

The chain links TRBV4-1 to TRBJ2-7; D is perhaps TRBD1 or TRBD2 (6 bases each). V shed 1 base and J shed 1 base, with 17 bases lying between them. The CDR3 totals 17 residues. Looked up from germline, CDR1 is MGHRA and CDR2 is YSYEKL. DNA for the CDR3: TGCGCCAGCAGCCAAGCCCAGGGGAGACTAGGTTCCTACGAGCAGTACTTC. This gives the protein CASSQAQGRLGSYEQYF.

The chain combines TRBV29-1 with TRBJ2-2, with D possibly being TRBD1 (7 bases). This CDR3 contains 14 residues. Germline CDR1 reads SQVTM; CDR2 reads ANQGSEA. Trimming stripped 5 bases from V and 1 base from J, with 11 bases between. The CDR3 DNA is TGCAGCGTTAATCAGGGGGGGAACACCGGGGAGCTGTTTTTT. Protein: CSVNQGGNTGELFF.

This chain joins TRBV4-2 and TRBJ2-3, with D perhaps matching TRBD2 (5 bases). Germline values: CDR1 LGHNA, CDR2 YNFKEQ. Trimming stripped 0 bases from V and 2 bases from J, with 9 bases between. The CDR3 has 15 amino acids. CDR3 region: CASSQDQRPTDTQYF. CDR3 nucleotide sequence: TGTGCCAGCAGCCAAGACCAGCGGCCCACAGATACGCAGTATTTT.

The V gene is TRBV30, the J gene TRBJ2-5; D is possibly TRBD1 or TRBD2 (6 bases each). V was cut by 5 bases and J by 1 base, with 20 bases left in between. The V gene's germline CDR1 is GTSNPN and CDR2 SVGIG (reference sequence). The CDR3 runs to 16 residues. Here the CDR3 reads CAWGKRGVAIQETQYF. Written as DNA, the CDR3 is TGTGCCTGGGGGAAGAGGGGGGTGGCCATCCAAGAGACCCAGTACTTC.